A selection of T cell receptor beta chains follows, all from one sample in a study of T cell changes during pregnancy in multiple sclerosis. TCRdb's table, derived via immunoSEQ multiplex PCR, lists solely in-frame clones and lacks some. Among some 75,000 clones listed, nearly 95% were seen once. Specimen: peripheral blood, collected in the second trimester of pregnancy. The receptors shown here come from a female donor with multiple sclerosis, enrolled in a pregnancy study. The CDR3 runs from the conserved cysteine through the conserved F or W. Each record gives: V gene, clone size, D gene, J gene, CDR3 DNA, CDR3 protein. A D gene is named only where the DNA matches it firmly. The listing skips clone size in some rows; elsewhere it reads once, few, many or a size class.

v_call: TRBV9; clone_size: once; d_call: TRBD1; j_call: TRBJ2-2; cdr3_nt: TGTGCCAGCAGCGTAGAGGGACAGGGTACCGGGGAGCTGTTTTTT; cdr3_aa: CASSVEGQGTGELFF
v_call: TRBV11-2; clone_size: few; d_call: .; j_call: TRBJ2-4; cdr3_nt: TGTGCCAGCAGCTTAGGCGGGGGCACTGACATTCAGTACTTC; cdr3_aa: CASSLGGGTDIQYF
v_call: TRBV5-6; clone_size: .; d_call: .; j_call: TRBJ2-7; cdr3_nt: TGTGCCAGCAGCTTGTTTGGGCAGGGCTACGAGCAGTACTTC; cdr3_aa: CASSLFGQGYEQYF
v_call: TRBV5-1; clone_size: .; d_call: TRBD1; j_call: TRBJ2-1; cdr3_nt: TGCGCCAGCAGCTTGGGGGGGACAGGGAGGTACAATGAGCAGTTCTTC; cdr3_aa: CASSLGGTGRYNEQFF
v_call: TRBV9; clone_size: .; d_call: .; j_call: TRBJ2-1; cdr3_nt: TGTGCCAGCTATTGGAGAGCTCACAATGAGCAGTTCTTC; cdr3_aa: CASYWRAHNEQFF
v_call: TRBV29-1; clone_size: .; d_call: TRBD1; j_call: TRBJ1-4; cdr3_nt: TGCAGCGTTGTAGGACAGGGCGACGAAAAACTGTTTTTT; cdr3_aa: CSVVGQGDEKLFF
v_call: TRBV2; clone_size: .; d_call: TRBD1; j_call: TRBJ1-2; cdr3_nt: TGTGCCAGCAGCGGGACAGGGGAGGACTATGGCTACACCTTC; cdr3_aa: CASSGTGEDYGYTF
v_call: TRBV5-1; clone_size: once; d_call: .; j_call: TRBJ1-1; cdr3_nt: TGCGCCAGCAGGCCCACGGGGGGCCCCGAAGCTTTCTTT; cdr3_aa: CASRPTGGPEAFF
v_call: TRBV7-9; clone_size: .; d_call: .; j_call: TRBJ1-4; cdr3_nt: TGTGCCAGCAGCTTTGCACTCTCGGGGGCTAATGAAAAACTGTTTTTT; cdr3_aa: CASSFALSGANEKLFF
v_call: TRBV5-1; clone_size: .; d_call: TRBD1; j_call: TRBJ1-1; cdr3_nt: TGCGCCAGCAGGCCCGGTGCGGTGGGACAGGGCAGTAGGAACACTGAAGCTTTCTTT; cdr3_aa: CASRPGAVGQGSRNTEAFF
v_call: TRBV10-3; clone_size: .; d_call: TRBD1; j_call: TRBJ1-4; cdr3_nt: TGTGCCATCAAGAACAGGGGTGGAGTCGAAAAACTGTTTTTT; cdr3_aa: CAIKNRGGVEKLFF
v_call: TRBV7-9; clone_size: .; d_call: TRBD2; j_call: TRBJ2-5; cdr3_nt: TGTGCCAGCAGCCCACCGGGACTAGCGGGAGACCGGTGCCAGTACTTC; cdr3_aa: CASSPPGLAGDRCQYF
v_call: TRBV5-8; clone_size: .; d_call: TRBD1; j_call: TRBJ2-7; cdr3_nt: TGTGCCAGCAGCCACCGGACAGGAAGCTCCTACGAGCAGTACTTC; cdr3_aa: CASSHRTGSSYEQYF
v_call: TRBV7-3; clone_size: .; d_call: TRBD2; j_call: TRBJ2-1; cdr3_nt: TGTGCCAGCAGCTTAGAACTAGCGGAGGTGGGGGGTGAGCAGTTCTTC; cdr3_aa: CASSLELAEVGGEQFF
v_call: TRBV7-6; clone_size: .; d_call: TRBD1; j_call: TRBJ2-1; cdr3_nt: TGTGCCAGCAGCTTAGCTTTGCAGGGGGCATCCAATGAGCAGTTCTTC; cdr3_aa: CASSLALQGASNEQFF
v_call: TRBV5-1; clone_size: .; d_call: .; j_call: TRBJ2-3; cdr3_nt: TGCGCCAGCAGCCACCCTGCTCGGCCCCGTGGAGGGGTGAGAACAGATACGCAGTATTTT; cdr3_aa: CASSHPARPRGGVRTDTQYF
v_call: TRBV11-2; clone_size: .; d_call: TRBD1; j_call: TRBJ1-4; cdr3_nt: TGTGCCAGCAAGGGGGCTTACTCGGAAAAACTGTTTTTT; cdr3_aa: CASKGAYSEKLFF
v_call: TRBV25-1; clone_size: .; d_call: .; j_call: TRBJ1-5; cdr3_nt: TGTGCCAGCAGTGGAGAGGACTCCAGGGGAAGCAATCAGCCCCAGCATTTT; cdr3_aa: CASSGEDSRGSNQPQHF
v_call: TRBV6-4; clone_size: .; d_call: TRBD2; j_call: TRBJ2-7; cdr3_nt: TGTGCCAGCAGTTCTTCCGTCGGTAGCGGGGGCAGCTCCTACGAGCAGTACTTC; cdr3_aa: CASSSSVGSGGSSYEQYF
v_call: TRBV5-3; clone_size: .; d_call: TRBD2; j_call: TRBJ2-3; cdr3_nt: TGTGCCAGAAGCTTCCACCCCAGACTAGCGACCACAGATACGCAGTATTTT; cdr3_aa: CARSFHPRLATTDTQYF
v_call: TRBV30; clone_size: .; d_call: .; j_call: TRBJ1-1; cdr3_nt: TGTGCCTGGAGTATCGGCGGGGGGACTGAAGCTTTCTTT; cdr3_aa: CAWSIGGGTEAFF
v_call: TRBV6-1; clone_size: .; d_call: .; j_call: TRBJ1-1; cdr3_nt: TGTGCCAGCCGGGACATCACCATGAACACTGAAGCTTTCTTT; cdr3_aa: CASRDITMNTEAFF
v_call: TRBV7-3; clone_size: .; d_call: .; j_call: TRBJ2-3; cdr3_nt: TGTGCCAGCAGCTTAACAGCCGGGGGCGGGGGCAGCACAGATACGCAGTATTTT; cdr3_aa: CASSLTAGGGGSTDTQYF